This T cell receptor (beta chain) was found in a study of T-cell memory formation after mild COVID-19. Overall study context: TCR clusters were mostly confined to one donor each.

TCRdb re-called the 5' RACE reads with MiXCR, one entry per CDR3 protein. The table lists 350,000 to 450,000 distinct CDR3 sequences, 13% to 15% of them singletons. General study points: Some clones that responded turned up in pre-infection memory, which suggests that cross-reactive memory joined in. Chiefly within CM and EM were the contracting CD4+ clones; CD8+ ones were within EMRA.

With V trimmed by 5 bases and J by 4 bases, 8 bases remained unmatched. CDR1 is LGHNA, CDR2 YNFKEQ, per germline. The length of the CDR3 is 15 residues. Regarding this clonotype: Its specificity is unknown.

This TCR was recovered from a man between 18 and 29 years old who had mild COVID-19 (a few samples of this study predate the infection). Cell type and time point are not known. The chain has TRBV4-2 and TRBJ2-5, with 9 bases fitting TRBD2. The sequenced sample was PBMCs or a T cell subset sorted from them (not recorded which). The CDR3 coding sequence is TGTGCCAGCAGCAAGCGGGGGGATCGGGTAGAGACCCAGTACTTC. The encoded protein is CASSKRGDRVETQYF.